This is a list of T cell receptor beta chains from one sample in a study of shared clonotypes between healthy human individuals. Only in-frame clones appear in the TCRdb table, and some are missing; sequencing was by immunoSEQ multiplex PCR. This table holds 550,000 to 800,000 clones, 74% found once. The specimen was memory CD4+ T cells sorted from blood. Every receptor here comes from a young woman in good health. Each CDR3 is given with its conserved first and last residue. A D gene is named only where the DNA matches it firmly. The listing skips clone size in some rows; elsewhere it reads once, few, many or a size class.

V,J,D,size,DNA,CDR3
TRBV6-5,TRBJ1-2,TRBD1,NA,TGTGCCAGCACCGCAGGGGGTAACTATGGCTACACCTTC,CASTAGGNYGYTF
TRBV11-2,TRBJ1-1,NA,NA,TGTGCCAGCAGCTCGGACGTAAACACTGAAGCTTTCTTT,CASSSDVNTEAFF
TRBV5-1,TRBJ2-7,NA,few,TGCGCCAGCAGACTCGGACAAGTCCAGACCTACGAGCAGTACTTC,CASRLGQVQTYEQYF
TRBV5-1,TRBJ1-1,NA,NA,TGCGCCAGCAGCTCACAGGAACCAGGGGACACTGAAGCTTTCTTT,CASSSQEPGDTEAFF
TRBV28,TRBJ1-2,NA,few,TGTGCCAGCAGCTCCTACGGACGGATCAGCAACTATGGCTACACCTTC,CASSSYGRISNYGYTF
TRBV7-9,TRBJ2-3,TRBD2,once,TGTGCCAGCAGGTCAAGCAGGGTCGGGGGGACAGATACGCAGTATTTT,CASRSSRVGGTDTQYF
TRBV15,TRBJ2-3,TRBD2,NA,TGTGCCACCAGCAGGGGATTAACTAGCGGGAGTGGTGATACGCAGTATTTT,CATSRGLTSGSGDTQYF
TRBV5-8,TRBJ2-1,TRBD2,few,TGTGCCAGCGGATCGCGGGGAGGGACTAGCCTAAATGAGCAGTTCTTC,CASGSRGGTSLNEQFF
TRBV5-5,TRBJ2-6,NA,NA,TGTGCCAGCAGCTTGGCCAGGCGCTCTGGGGCCAACGTCCTGACTTTC,CASSLARRSGANVLTF
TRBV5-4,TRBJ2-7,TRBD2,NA,TGTGCCAGCAGCCCCCAAACGGGAGGGTTCGACGAGCAGTACTTC,CASSPQTGGFDEQYF
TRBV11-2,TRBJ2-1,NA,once,TGTGCCAGCAGCTCCTGGAATGAGCAGTTCTTC,CASSSWNEQFF
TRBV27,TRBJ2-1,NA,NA,TGTGCCAGCAGGGGTTGGACCCTCCGAGCTGATGAGCAGTTCTTC,CASRGWTLRADEQFF
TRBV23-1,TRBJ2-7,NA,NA,TGCGCCGAAGACTGGTGTTTGGAGCAGTACTTC,CAEDWCLEQYF
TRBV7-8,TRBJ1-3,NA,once,TGTGCCAGCAGGGCTTTAACTGGAAACACCATATATTTT,CASRALTGNTIYF
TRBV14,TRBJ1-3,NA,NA,TGTGCCAGCAGCCAATACAGAGTGTCTGGAAACACCATATATTTT,CASSQYRVSGNTIYF
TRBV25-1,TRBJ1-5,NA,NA,TGTGCCAGCAGTGGCCCCGAGGGGAACGGCAATCAGCCCCAGCATTTT,CASSGPEGNGNQPQHF
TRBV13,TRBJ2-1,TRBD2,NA,TGTGCCAGCAGCTTAGGACTAGCGGGAAGCACTTCCTACAATGAGCAGTTCTTC,CASSLGLAGSTSYNEQFF
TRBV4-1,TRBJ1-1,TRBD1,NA,TGCGCCAGCAGCCAAGTAGGTTTTAGACAGGGTCGCCCTACGATCACTGAAGCTTTCTTT,CASSQVGFRQGRPTITEAFF
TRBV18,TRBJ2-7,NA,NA,TGTGCCAGCTCACCAGGACAGTACGAGCAGTACTTC,CASSPGQYEQYF
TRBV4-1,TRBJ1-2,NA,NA,TGCGCCAGCAGCCAAGATCCGGGAATCTATGGCTACACCTTC,CASSQDPGIYGYTF
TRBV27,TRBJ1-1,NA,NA,TGTGCCAGCTTTCCAAGGGATTCCACTGAAGCTTTCTTT,CASFPRDSTEAFF
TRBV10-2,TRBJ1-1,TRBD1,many,TGCGCCAGCAGTGAGCTCAAGCTTCGGACAGGGGGCCGCACTGAAGCTTTCTTT,CASSELKLRTGGRTEAFF
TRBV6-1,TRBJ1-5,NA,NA,TGTGCCAGCAGTGAATATGTGCTTAACACCCCTTATAGCAATCAGCCCCAGCATTTT,CASSEYVLNTPYSNQPQHF
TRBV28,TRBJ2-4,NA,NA,TGTGCCAGCAGTTTAGTAGCCAAAAACATTCAGTACTTC,CASSLVAKNIQYF
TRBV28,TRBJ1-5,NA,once,TGTGCCAGCAGTTGGTGGGGGGGGCCCCAGCATTTT,CASSWWGGPQHF
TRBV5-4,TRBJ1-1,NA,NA,TGTGCCAGCAGCTACCGCGGGAACACTGAAGCTTTCTTT,CASSYRGNTEAFF
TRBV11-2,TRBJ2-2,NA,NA,TGTGCCAGCAGCTTATTCTCAGGGTCCACCGGGGAGCTGTTTTTT,CASSLFSGSTGELFF
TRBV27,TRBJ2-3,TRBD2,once,TGTGCCAGCACCTCTAGCGGGAGGATGACAGATACGCAGTATTTT,CASTSSGRMTDTQYF
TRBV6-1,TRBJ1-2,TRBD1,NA,TGTGCCAGCAGGGAGGGGGCTACAGGGAACTATGGCTACACCTTC,CASREGATGNYGYTF
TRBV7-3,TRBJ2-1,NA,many,TGTGCCAGCAGCTTAATAGAGGGTCCCCTTGATGAGCAGTTCTTC,CASSLIEGPLDEQFF
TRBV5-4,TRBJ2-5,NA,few,TGTGCCAGCGGGGTCACGACTCAGGGGACCCAGTACTTC,CASGVTTQGTQYF
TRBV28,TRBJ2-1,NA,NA,TGTGCCAGCAGTCGCCCGGAACCCTCCTACAATGAGCAGTTCTTC,CASSRPEPSYNEQFF
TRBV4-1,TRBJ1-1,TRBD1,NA,TGCGCCAGCAGTAAGGAAGGGGGCAGTTCTGAAGCTTTCTTT,CASSKEGGSSEAFF
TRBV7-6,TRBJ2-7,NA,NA,TGTGCCAGCAGCCCGGGCCCCGGGCAAGCCTACGAGCAGTACTTC,CASSPGPGQAYEQYF
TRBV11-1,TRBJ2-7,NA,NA,TGTGCCAGCACCCAAACCCGTTCCAGCGGTACTCACGAGCAGTACTTC,CASTQTRSSGTHEQYF
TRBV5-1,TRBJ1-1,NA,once,TGCGCCAGCAGCCCCGGGACTTTATTAAACACTGAAGCTTTCTTT,CASSPGTLLNTEAFF
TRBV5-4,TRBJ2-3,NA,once,TGTGCCAGCAGCTTGGAGGGTGGGTTATGGTCAGATACGCAGTATTTT,CASSLEGGLWSDTQYF
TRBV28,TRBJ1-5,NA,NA,TGTGCCAGCAGTTTAGCCGGTAAGCCCCAGCATTTT,CASSLAGKPQHF
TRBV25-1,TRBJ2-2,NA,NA,TGTGCCAGCAGTGAACCCAGGAACACCGGGGAGCTGTTTTTT,CASSEPRNTGELFF
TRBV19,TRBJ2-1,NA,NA,TGTGCCAGTAGTATAGATTTAGGCGCCCATGGGTCCTACAATGAGCAGTTCTTC,CASSIDLGAHGSYNEQFF
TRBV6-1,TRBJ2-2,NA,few,TGTGCCAGCAGTGAACACACCGGGGAGCTGTTTTTT,CASSEHTGELFF
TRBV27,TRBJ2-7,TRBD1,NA,TGTGCCAGCCGGGGACAGGGGCACTACGAGCAGTACTTC,CASRGQGHYEQYF
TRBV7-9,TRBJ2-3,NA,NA,TGTGCCAGCAGCTTTTTGGACTTACAGTATTTT,CASSFLDLQYF
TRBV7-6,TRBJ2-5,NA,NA,TGTGCCAGCAGCTACGGGGAGCAAGAGACCCAGTACTTC,CASSYGEQETQYF
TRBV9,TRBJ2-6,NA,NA,TGTGCCAGCAGCGCGGCGGCCAGATGGGCCAGCATACAGTCTGGGGCCAACGTCCTGACTTTC,CASSAAARWASIQSGANVLTF
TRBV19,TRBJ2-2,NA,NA,TGTGCCAGTAGTATAGTTAGGGGCGCGAACACCGGGGAGCTGTTTTTT,CASSIVRGANTGELFF
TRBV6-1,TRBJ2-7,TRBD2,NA,TGTGCCAGCGGGCGGACTAGCGGGATCTCCTACGAGCAGTACTTC,CASGRTSGISYEQYF
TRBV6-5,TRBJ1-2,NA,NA,TGTGCCAGCAGTCCCTGGAGTGTCCTGGGCTATGGCTACACCTTC,CASSPWSVLGYGYTF
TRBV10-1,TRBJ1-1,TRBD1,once,TGCGCCAGCAGCGGGGACAGCAACACTGAAGCTTTCTTT,CASSGDSNTEAFF
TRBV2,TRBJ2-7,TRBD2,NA,TGTGCCAGCAAACAGCAGACTAGCGGGGGCCTACTGGGGTACTTC,CASKQQTSGGLLGYF
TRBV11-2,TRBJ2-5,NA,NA,TGTGCCAGCAGCTTCGTGAGGCCAGAGACCCAGTACTTC,CASSFVRPETQYF
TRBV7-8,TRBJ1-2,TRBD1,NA,TGTGCCAGCAGCTTGGGACAGGGAGGATATGGCTACACCTTC,CASSLGQGGYGYTF